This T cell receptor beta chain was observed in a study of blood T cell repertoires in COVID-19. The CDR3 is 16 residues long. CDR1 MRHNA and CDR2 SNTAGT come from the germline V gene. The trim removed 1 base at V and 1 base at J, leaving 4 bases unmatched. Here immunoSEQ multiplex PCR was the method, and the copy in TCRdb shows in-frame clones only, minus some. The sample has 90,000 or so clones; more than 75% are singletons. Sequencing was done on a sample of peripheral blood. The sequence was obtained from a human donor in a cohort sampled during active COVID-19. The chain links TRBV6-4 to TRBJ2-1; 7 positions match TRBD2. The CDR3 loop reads CASSDWGGSSYNEQFF. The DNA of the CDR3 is TGTGCCAGCAGTGACTGGGGGGGGAGTTCCTACAATGAGCAGTTCTTC.